Presented here are 25 T cell receptor beta chains from one specimen sequenced in a study of OX40 agonist ivuxolimab in advanced cancers. The protocol used for the library was the immunoSEQ multiplex PCR assay. The immuneACCESS repertoire file appears here via TCRdb, limited to in-frame rearrangements. These files lack a portion of the clones; in checked studies, under half of the deficit traces to unresolved V genes, and the cause of the others is not known. The sample profile shows approximately 26,000 clones; under 90% of them were found once. Of the sample, about 12% is held by the ten largest clones. The source was CD4+ or CD8+ T cells sorted from blood, collected in a trial of the OX40 agonist ivuxolimab. The receptors come from an adult with an advanced solid tumor such as melanoma, head and neck, liver or kidney cancer.

This chain uses TRBV7-9 with TRBJ2-7, with D possibly called TRBD1 or TRBD2 (5 bases each). Trimming removed 8 bases at V and 2 bases at J, with 10 bases between. CDR1 is SEHNR and CDR2 is FQNEAQ in the germline V gene (reference sequence). CDR3 length: 12 residues. The CDR3 is CASGEGPYEQYF. In DNA form, the CDR3 reads TGTGCCAGCGGAGAGGGGCCCTACGAGCAGTACTTC.

This clone has just one count. The V and J genes are TRBV10-3 and TRBJ1-1, with TRBD1 matching 7 bases. The length of the CDR3 is 12 residues. Looked up from germline, CDR1 is ENHRY and CDR2 is SYGVKD. The V gene end was trimmed by 7 bases and the J gene end by 2 bases; junction bases not matched to a gene: 1. The CDR3 reads CAINRGNTEAFF. For the CDR3, the DNA is TGTGCCATCAACAGGGGCAACACTGAAGCTTTCTTT.

This chain links TRBV7-9 with TRBJ2-7; D is ambiguous. V lost 6 bases and J 6 bases, leaving 12 bases between the germline ends. Germline loops: CDR1 SEHNR, CDR2 FQNEAQ (reference sequence). This CDR3 comprises 12 residues. The chain's CDR3 is CASRGPWGEQYF. CDR3 in DNA: TGTGCCAGCAGGGGTCCGTGGGGCGAGCAGTACTTC.

This chain joins TRBV4-1 and TRBJ1-1; D is possibly TRBD1 (5 bases). Germline V lookup: CDR1 MGHRA, CDR2 YSYEKL. There are 16 residues in the CDR3. Trimming removed 1 base from V and 1 base from J, with 13 bases in between. The CDR3 loop is CASSQVMGGENTEAFF. The CDR3 nucleotides are TGCGCCAGCAGCCAAGTTATGGGGGGAGAGAACACTGAAGCTTTCTTT.

The chain uses TRBV7-8 and TRBJ2-1; a possible D gene is TRBD1 (7 bases). CDR1 SGHVS and CDR2 FQNEAQ come from the germline V gene. The CDR3 totals 17 residues. V was trimmed by 5 bases and J by 0 bases, leaving 17 bases between them. This chain's CDR3 is CASSPQGGTSSYNEQFF. CDR3 in DNA: TGTGCCAGCAGCCCCCAGGGGGGCACGAGCTCCTACAATGAGCAGTTCTTC.

V and J are TRBV10-2 and TRBJ1-4; D gene unclear. The CDR3 runs to 15 residues. The germline V gene has CDR1 WSHSY and CDR2 SAAADI. Trimming removed 0 bases from V and 3 bases from J, with 8 bases in between. The CDR3 bases are TGCGCCAGCAGTGAGTCTAGCAGGTCTAATGAAAAACTGTTTTTT. Amino acids: CASSESSRSNEKLFF.

The table lists this clone with a count of one. J is TRBJ2-7 and V is TRBV5-6, with D possibly matching TRBD1 (6 bases). V was shortened by 0 bases and J by 1 base, with 14 bases between the two germline ends. CDR3 length: 16 amino acids. Germline CDR1 and CDR2: SGHDT and YYEEEE. CDR3 nucleotides: TGTGCCAGCAGCTTGGCTGTCAGGGGCCTTTCCTACGAGCAGTACTTC. Translating gives CASSLAVRGLSYEQYF.

This clone is categorized as medium-sized (0.01 to 0.1%). Written as DNA, the CDR3 is TGCGCCAGCAGCCAAAGGTCAGGGGCGGGGGAGACCCAGTACTTC. Encoded protein: CASSQRSGAGETQYF. The V and J genes are TRBV4-1 and TRBJ2-5, with D possibly being TRBD1 or TRBD2 (6 bases each). The CDR3 length is 15 residues. Germline CDR1 is MGHRA and CDR2 is YSYEKL. V dropped 2 bases and J dropped 5 bases, with 15 bases sitting between them.

The V gene is TRBV27, the J gene TRBJ2-7; D may correspond to TRBD1 or TRBD2 (5 bases each). Deletions cut 3 bases from V and 3 bases from J, with 9 bases between. The length of the CDR3 is 13 residues. Germline V gene data show CDR1 as MNHEY and CDR2 as SMNVEV (reference sequence). The CDR3 sequence is CASSFVGDYEQYF. The CDR3 nucleotides read TGTGCCAGCAGTTTTGTGGGGGACTACGAGCAGTACTTC.

V and J are TRBV7-4 and TRBJ2-2; D is unclear. Germline loops: CDR1 SGHVT, CDR2 SQSDAQ. CDR3 length equals 14 residues. V lost 4 bases and J 6 bases, leaving 12 bases between the germline ends. CDR3: CASSSLVVAGELFF. The CDR3 nucleotides are TGTGCCAGCAGCTCCCTTGTAGTTGCCGGGGAGCTGTTTTTT.

CDR3 in amino acids: CASSSGDDEQYF. The CDR3 DNA reads as TGTGCCAGCAGCTCCGGGGACGACGAGCAGTACTTC. V usage is TRBV11-1 and J usage is TRBJ2-7; perhaps D is TRBD1 or TRBD2 (5 bases each). Trimming took 4 bases from V and 5 from J, leaving 9 bases between them. This CDR3 is built from 12 residues. Germline CDR1 SGHAT, CDR2 FQDESV (reference sequence).

This chain connects TRBV10-3 to TRBJ1-1; D is undetermined. Trimming shortened V by 7 bases and J by 4 bases, and 13 bases separated the two germline ends. CDR3 length: 13 amino acids. Germline V gene sequence: CDR1 ENHRY, CDR2 SYGVKD. The CDR3 here is CAITLGVSTEAFF. Here the CDR3 DNA reads TGTGCCATCACTTTGGGTGTCTCCACTGAAGCTTTCTTT.

The rearrangement links TRBV7-9 to TRBJ1-5; D gene ambiguous. Trimming took 5 bases from V and 7 from J, leaving 9 bases between them. Germline V gives CDR1 SEHNR, CDR2 FQNEAQ (reference sequence). This CDR3 spans 12 amino acids. This chain's CDR3 is CASSLQRQPQHF. The CDR3 coding sequence is TGTGCCAGCAGCCTGCAGCGACAGCCCCAGCATTTT.

The chain uses TRBV7-8 and TRBJ2-5; 10 nucleotides align to TRBD2. J was trimmed by 7 bases and V by 1 base; bases with no gene match: 9. The CDR3 is made up of 16 amino acids. Germline V CDR1 and CDR2: SGHVS, FQNEAQ. The CDR3 region is CASSLELAGTEGTQYF. The CDR3 DNA reads TGTGCCAGCAGCTTAGAACTAGCGGGGACCGAGGGGACCCAGTACTTC.

The chain joins TRBV7-2 to TRBJ1-2; D not certain. V lost 5 bases to trimming and J lost 6 bases, with 10 bases between them. The CDR3 contains 12 residues. CDR1 and CDR2 from the germline V gene are SGHTA and FQGNSA. The CDR3 sequence: CASSMTSNGYTF. CDR3 sequence (DNA): TGTGCCAGCAGCATGACTAGCAATGGCTACACCTTC.

This chain connects TRBV19 to TRBJ2-3, with TRBD2 as a possible D gene (5 bases). The ends were cut back, 6 bases at V and 4 bases at J, with 20 bases in the middle. The CDR3 covers 16 residues. Germline lookup yields CDR1 LNHDA and CDR2 SQIVND (reference sequence). CDR3 protein: CASSKMSWGVADTQYF. Written as DNA, the CDR3 is TGTGCCAGTAGCAAGATGAGTTGGGGAGTTGCAGATACGCAGTATTTT.

The V and J genes are TRBV27 and TRBJ1-1; D perhaps matches TRBD1 (6 bases). Per germline, CDR1 MNHEY and CDR2 SMNVEV (reference sequence). CDR3 length: 16 residues. V was cut by 8 bases and J by 0 bases, with 19 bases left in between. The CDR3 sequence is CASGTGQGPLNTEAFF. In DNA form, the CDR3 reads TGTGCCAGCGGCACCGGGCAGGGGCCTCTGAACACTGAAGCTTTCTTT.

The chain is built from TRBV11-2 and TRBJ1-3; possible D gene TRBD1, 6 bases. Germline V gene sequence: CDR1 SGHAT, CDR2 FQNNGV. V shed 5 bases and J shed 0 bases, with 23 bases lying between them. The CDR3 consists of 19 residues. The CDR3 here is CASSPWGQGPVSSGNTIYF. The CDR3 DNA is TGTGCCAGCAGCCCCTGGGGGCAGGGGCCTGTAAGCTCTGGAAACACCATATATTTT.

The gene calls are TRBV27 and TRBJ2-2; D gene unclear. The CDR3 contains 16 residues. Germline loops: CDR1 MNHEY, CDR2 SMNVEV (reference sequence). The germline V and J ends were trimmed by 5 bases and 1 base, with 14 bases remaining between them. The CDR3 here is CASSLWAALNTGELFF. Written as DNA, the CDR3 is TGTGCCAGCAGTCTCTGGGCGGCATTGAACACCGGGGAGCTGTTTTTT.

This chain uses TRBV11-2 with TRBJ2-5; D not certain. Deletions cut 3 bases from V and 0 bases from J, with 5 bases between. CDR3 length equals 13 residues. The germline V gene has CDR1 SGHAT and CDR2 FQNNGV. DNA of the CDR3: TGTGCCAGCAGCTTTATAGACCAAGAGACCCAGTACTTC. It yields the protein CASSFIDQETQYF.

The chain combines TRBV6-1 with TRBJ2-7; D not resolved. The CDR3 covers 13 residues. The V and J ends lost 7 bases and 4 bases respectively, with 14 bases between them. In germline, CDR1 is MNHNS, CDR2 SASEGT. The CDR3 loop reads CASNPAQRYEQYF. CDR3 DNA sequence: TGTGCCAGCAATCCAGCCCAGAGATACGAGCAGTACTTC.

The chain carries TRBV29-1 and TRBJ2-1, with D uncertain. Germline V gene lookup returns CDR1 SQVTM and CDR2 ANQGSEA. Trimming removed 0 bases from V and 5 bases from J, with 14 bases in between. The CDR3 has 15 residues. The CDR3 region is CSVEDLLGRHNEQFF. The CDR3 bases are TGCAGCGTTGAAGATCTTCTGGGCCGGCACAATGAGCAGTTCTTC.

Note on this clone: The germline gene is not matched at one end of the junction; a read error may be the cause. The V call is TRBV2, the J call TRBJ2-7; no clear D gene. Per the germline V gene, CDR1 is SNHLY and CDR2 is FYNNEI. The CDR3 sequence is 12 residues long. CDR3 nucleotide sequence: TGTGCCAGCAGGGAAGGCGACTACGAGCAGTACTTC. Amino acids: CASREGDYEQYF.

The chain combines TRBV6-9 with TRBJ1-5; TRBD1 is a possible D gene (5 bases). V lost 7 bases, J lost 6 bases, and 13 bases lay in between. CDR1 is MNHGY, CDR2 SVAAGI, per germline. This CDR3 contains 13 residues. CDR3: CASTTGRTQPQHF. The CDR3 DNA follows: TGTGCCAGCACTACGGGACGGACTCAGCCCCAGCATTTT.

The chain combines TRBV5-4 with TRBJ1-2; D gene uncertain. CDR1 is SGHNT and CDR2 is YYREEE in the germline V gene (reference sequence). V dropped 0 bases and J dropped 0 bases, with 6 bases sitting between them. The CDR3 extends over 14 amino acids. The CDR3 is CASSLGTTNYGYTF. The CDR3, as DNA: TGTGCCAGCAGCTTGGGGACCACTAACTATGGCTACACCTTC.